This T cell receptor (beta chain) was found in a study of T cell responses to AZD1222 COVID-19 vaccine (TCRdb year 2021). The study in broad terms: AZD1222 recipients given second doses at about 4 weeks or at about 12 weeks were pooled, since spike-specific TCR depth and breadth were not found to differ between the two schedules. Enrollment into the trials was organized by age into subgroups of 18-55, 56-69 and 70-plus years, and those subgroups contained roughly 160, 29 and 62 TCR-sequenced participants, respectively. A total of 230 to 250 trial participants underwent TCR sequencing, of whom roughly 210 had received two doses of AZD1222 and 26 had received two doses of the MenACWY control vaccine. What the authors observed across the whole study: Because no samples from the day 14 peak response were available, repertoires could be characterized only after the peak T cell response. Conclusions about previously exposed vaccinees are limited because only six or seven AZD1222 recipients were SARS-CoV-2 seropositive at baseline. CD4 TCRs associated with the vaccine covered the entire spike protein, and the dominant responses were in regions 160-218 and 743-854. Participants were mostly white British, with more females than males. The authors suggested clonal diversity may have been underestimated. After two AZD1222 doses, both the breadth and the depth of spike-specific TCRs were significantly higher than at day 0 and than in MenACWY recipients. The 56-69-year group was small, and its depth increase did not reach significance, likely because of low power. Reportedly, almost half of the unique spike-specific TCRs recognized epitopes lying outside the regions that are mutated in the B.1.351 and B.1.1.7 variants.

The germline V and J ends show losses of 8 bases and 6 bases respectively, and no gene match explains 3 bases of the junction. The germline V gene gives CDR1 as MGHRA and CDR2 as YSYEKL. There are 11 amino acids in the CDR3, from cysteine to phenylalanine inclusive. Only CDR3 DNA is held: 33 bases, read in frame from base 1. This specimen's time point label, interpreted: baseline before first vaccination. Samples from vaccinated people were obtained from the UK trials COV001 and COV002, which included a single-blind randomized controlled phase 2/3 trial of AZD1222 (ChAdOx1 nCoV-19) in healthy adults. For TCRbeta chain sequencing, PBMC samples were collected from trial participants at day 0 and at day 28 after the second dose. This clone has a handful of counts. Its antigen is unknown. It has no much larger one-base neighbor in the sample; base qualities were not kept. The CDR3 regions of human TCRbeta chains were analyzed by immunosequencing. On the authors' methods: TCRs in the repertoires were matched against a reference library of SARS-CoV-2-specific TCRs that had been generated with the MIRA antigen-specificity platform. Breadth was defined as the fraction of unique TCRs that were SARS-CoV-2-associated. Depth was defined as the fraction of total T cells that were SARS-CoV-2-associated. Using the MIRA data, each spike-specific TCR was mapped to the spike region that the TCR reacts to and placed in a CD4 or CD8 class. Log10-transformed breadth and depth values were compared by one-way ANOVA with Sidak's multiple comparisons tests. Here the immuneACCESS table is served through TCRdb, limited to in-frame sequences with V and J called. Missing clones are a known gap in these copies; in checked studies unresolved V genes cover under half, and the rest lacks a known reason. The V and J calls and clone size are taken from that table; D and trimming were inferred from the DNA. The sample has 130,000 or so clones on record, around 89% of them singletons. The top ten clones comprise around 3.3% of the sample.

The chain links TRBV4-1 with TRBJ2-7; 8 middle bases align to TRBD1. The input for sequencing was peripheral blood, taken on day 0 of AZD1222 vaccination. This clonotype was obtained from an adult in good health. CDR3 loop: CASRQGSEQYF. The DNA sequence is TGCGCCAGCCGACAGGGGTCCGAGCAGTACTTC.